The T cell receptor beta chain described here comes from a study of blood T cell repertoires in COVID-19. Using immunoSEQ multiplex PCR, the repertoire was profiled, and TCRdb retains in-frame clones only, with some absent. The table includes about 200,000 clones, around nine tenths detected once. V was cut by 1 base and J by 1 base, with 5 bases left in between. This CDR3 comprises 14 residues. Germline CDR1 SGHVS, CDR2 FQNEAQ. Specimen: peripheral blood. The receptor was isolated from a man in his fifties or sixties with active or convalescent COVID-19. This chain joins TRBV7-8 and TRBJ1-5; no firm D call. The CDR3 spells CASSLESSNQPQHF. The CDR3 DNA follows: TGTGCCAGCAGCTTAGAATCGAGCAATCAGCCCCAGCATTTT.